The next 21 T cell receptor beta chains were all read from a single sample in a study of naive CD8 T cells in extremely preterm neonates. TCRdb's copy holds only in-frame clones and misses some; the assay was immunoSEQ multiplex PCR. The table records fewer than 9,000 clones, under 98% of them present only once. Sequencing input: naive CD8+ T cells from blood. Receptor source: a human donor in good health.

V usage is TRBV28 and J usage is TRBJ2-2; 9 bases are shared with TRBD1. Germline V gene data show CDR1 as MDHEN and CDR2 as SYDVKM. This CDR3 spans 17 amino acids. V shed 4 bases, J shed 1 base, and the junction held 7 bases outside the gene matches. Here the CDR3 reads CASSSRTGALNTGELFF. Written as DNA, the CDR3 is TGTGCCAGCAGTTCCAGGACAGGGGCTTTGAACACCGGGGAGCTGTTTTTT.

The chain joins TRBV6-6 to TRBJ2-1, with TRBD2 matching over 9 bases. Trimming took 0 bases from V and 6 from J; bases not matched to a gene: 3. Germline V CDR1 and CDR2: MNHNY, SVGAGI (reference sequence). There are 15 residues in the CDR3. Here the CDR3 DNA reads TGTGCCAGCAGTTACTCGGCGGGGGGGTTCAATGAGCAGTTCTTC. Its translation is CASSYSAGGFNEQFF.

This chain links TRBV2 with TRBJ1-5; 10 positions match TRBD1. V lost 6 bases and J lost 5; bases outside the gene matches: 10. Germline CDR1 is SNHLY and CDR2 is FYNNEI. The CDR3 runs to 16 residues. The CDR3 DNA reads as TGTGCCAGCAGGAGAATGACAGGGGGCGGTTATCAGCCCCAGCATTTT. It translates to CASRRMTGGGYQPQHF.

V usage is TRBV27 and J usage is TRBJ2-1; 7 nucleotides line up with TRBD1. V lost 4 bases, J lost 4 bases, and 4 bases stayed unmatched. This CDR3 has 14 amino acids. The germline gives CDR1 MNHEY, CDR2 SMNVEV (reference sequence). CDR3 amino acids: CASSSRTGYNEQFF. CDR3 coding DNA: TGTGCCAGCAGTTCTCGGACAGGATACAATGAGCAGTTCTTC.

The gene calls are TRBV7-9 and TRBJ1-1; TRBD1 agrees at 7 bases. The germline V gene encodes CDR1 SEHNR and CDR2 FQNEAQ (reference sequence). The CDR3 totals 17 residues. With V trimmed by 5 bases and J by 8 bases, 20 bases remained unmatched. The CDR3 protein is CASSPTGLTKWGDEAFF. CDR3 sequence (DNA): TGTGCCAGCAGCCCGACAGGGCTCACTAAATGGGGGGACGAAGCTTTCTTT.

V and J are TRBV9 and TRBJ2-7; D call uncertain. Germline V lookup: CDR1 SGDLS, CDR2 YYNGEE. The CDR3 covers 14 residues. V gave up 0 bases and J gave up 1 base, with 8 bases separating them. CDR3 sequence (DNA): TGTGCCAGCAGCGTAGAAGGCGGATCCTACGAGCAGTACTTC. Translation: CASSVEGGSYEQYF.

The rearrangement links TRBV19 to TRBJ1-1; 8 bases are a match to TRBD1. Germline V lookup: CDR1 LNHDA, CDR2 SQIVND (reference sequence). With 10 bases clipped from V and 1 base from J, the junction kept 8 bases outside the gene matches. The length of the CDR3 is 14 residues. This chain's CDR3 is CATEGGQENTEAFF. For the CDR3, the DNA is TGTGCCACCGAGGGGGGACAGGAGAACACTGAAGCTTTCTTT.

V is TRBV9 and J is TRBJ1-1; D remains unclear. Germline values: CDR1 SGDLS, CDR2 YYNGEE. This CDR3 is built from 15 residues. V lost 0 bases and J lost 0, with 9 bases in between. The CDR3 is CASSVGAPMNTEAFF. The DNA for the CDR3 is TGTGCCAGCAGCGTAGGGGCCCCTATGAACACTGAAGCTTTCTTT.

This chain connects TRBV13 to TRBJ2-1; D may be TRBD1 (6 bases). V was cut by 7 bases and J by 4 bases, with 17 bases left in between. CDR3 length: 15 amino acids. Germline V gives CDR1 PRHDT, CDR2 FYEKMQ (reference sequence). The CDR3 region is CASNQDRRKYNEQFF. The CDR3 region has the DNA TGTGCCAGCAACCAAGACAGGAGAAAATACAATGAGCAGTTCTTC.

The chain joins TRBV10-3 to TRBJ1-2, with D possibly matching TRBD1 (5 bases). The CDR3 runs 16 residues. The germline V gene encodes CDR1 ENHRY and CDR2 SYGVKD. Deletions cut 0 bases from V and 0 bases from J, with 11 bases between. The CDR3 here is CAISESGEGANYGYTF. DNA for the CDR3: TGTGCCATCAGTGAGTCGGGGGAGGGTGCTAACTATGGCTACACCTTC.

The chain employs TRBV15 and TRBJ2-7; D may be TRBD1 (6 bases). Germline V gene lookup returns CDR1 LNHNV and CDR2 YYDKDF (reference sequence). The CDR3 is 13 residues long. V dropped 1 base and J dropped 6 bases, with 10 bases sitting between them. CDR3 loop: CATSRVLQGEQYF. CDR3 bases: TGTGCCACCAGCAGAGTTCTACAGGGCGAGCAGTACTTC.

This chain links TRBV7-3 with TRBJ2-3; tentatively, D is TRBD2 (7 bases). Trimming took 6 bases from V and 5 from J, leaving 18 bases between them. CDR3 length: 15 residues. CDR1 is SGHTA and CDR2 is FQGTGA in the germline V gene. CDR3 sequence (DNA): TGTGCCAGCAGTTTAGGGGGGGGCCTCGGAGATACGCAGTATTTT. Encoded protein: CASSLGGGLGDTQYF.

The chain carries TRBV4-1 and TRBJ1-5; a possible D gene is TRBD1 (5 bases). Trimming stripped 1 base from V and 5 bases from J, with 15 bases between. This CDR3 has 16 residues. Germline CDR1 reads MGHRA; CDR2 reads YSYEKL. The DNA of the CDR3 is TGCGCCAGCAGCCAAGTTTTTTCAGGGATCGATCAGCCCCAGCATTTT. This encodes CASSQVFSGIDQPQHF.

V is TRBV7-8 and J is TRBJ1-5; TRBD1 might be the D (5 bases). The germline CDR1 and CDR2 sequences are SGHVS and FQNEAQ. This CDR3 has 16 amino acids. Trimming stripped 6 bases from V and 1 base from J, with 16 bases between. The CDR3 sequence is CASSLMRSGSNQPQHF. The CDR3, as DNA: TGTGCCAGCAGTTTAATGAGGTCAGGGAGCAATCAGCCCCAGCATTTT. Complete variable domain (other parts from reference TRBV7-8 and TRBJ1-5): GAGVSQSPRYKVAKRGQDVALRCDPISGHVSLFWYQQALGQGPEFLTYFQNEAQLDKSGLPSDRFFAERPEGSVSTLKIQRTQQEDSAVYLCASSLMRSGSNQPQHFGDGTRLSIL.

CDR3 DNA sequence: TGTGCCAGTAGTCCGAGACAGGGGTGGGACAATCAGCCCCAGCATTTT. This encodes CASSPRQGWDNQPQHF. This chain uses TRBV19 with TRBJ1-5; 8 nucleotides match TRBD1. This CDR3 region has 16 residues. CDR1 is LNHDA, CDR2 SQIVND, per germline (reference sequence). Trimming removed 5 bases from V and 3 bases from J; junction bases left unmatched: 9.

The V call is TRBV7-8, the J call TRBJ1-2, with D perhaps matching TRBD1 (6 bases). There are 16 residues in the CDR3. V lost 5 bases and J 1 base, leaving 17 bases between the germline ends. Germline CDR1 reads SGHVS; CDR2 reads FQNEAQ. The DNA of the CDR3 is TGTGCCAGCAGCCCATGGGGCAGGGGAGATAACTATGGCTACACCTTC. Its protein is CASSPWGRGDNYGYTF.

The V and J genes are TRBV28 and TRBJ2-6; weak D call: TRBD2 (6 bases). Germline lookup yields CDR1 MDHEN and CDR2 SYDVKM. The CDR3 is 17 residues long. V was pared by 3 bases and J by 0 bases, with 12 bases between. The CDR3 DNA follows: TGTGCCAGCAGTTTGGGGGGTACGAGCTCTGGGGCCAACGTCCTGACTTTC. Its translation is CASSLGGTSSGANVLTF. Combining the CDR3 with reference TRBV28 and TRBJ2-6 gives the whole variable domain DVKVTQSSRYLVKRTGEKVFLECVQDMDHENMFWYRQDPGLGLRLIYFSYDVKMKEKGDIPEGYSVSREKKERFSLILESASTNQTSMYLCASSLGGTSSGANVLTFGAGSRLTVL.

This chain's CDR3 is CASAGTGGTGELFF. CDR3 in DNA: TGTGCCAGCGCCGGCACAGGGGGCACCGGGGAGCTGTTTTTT. This sequence joins TRBV28 and TRBJ2-2, with TRBD1 matching 8 bases. This CDR3 has 14 residues. Unmatched junction bases numbered 6, after V lost 8 bases and J lost 4 bases. The V gene's germline CDR1 is MDHEN and CDR2 SYDVKM.

The chain has TRBV21-1 and TRBJ2-5; the DNA was not compared with TRBD2, the D call given in the table. TRBV21-1 is termed a pseudogene. CDR3 length equals 14 residues. The CDR3 DNA reads as TGTGCCAGCAGCGAGCGGGGGGCCCGAGAGACCCAGTACTTC. As protein: CASSERGARETQYF.

The V gene is TRBV4-1, the J gene TRBJ1-2; unclear D gene. The V end lost 3 bases, the J end lost 1 base, and 12 bases lay between the germline ends. The CDR3 runs to 15 residues. Looked up from germline, CDR1 is MGHRA and CDR2 is YSYEKL. CDR3 DNA sequence: TGCGCCAGCAGCCAGGGAGTACAGTTTAACTATGGCTACACCTTC. Residues: CASSQGVQFNYGYTF.

The chain couples TRBV7-6 to TRBJ2-3; possible D gene TRBD2, 5 bases. The CDR3 contains 10 residues. The germline CDR1 and CDR2 sequences are SGHVS and FNYEAQ. V lost 8 bases and J 5 bases, leaving 5 bases between the germline ends. The CDR3 DNA sequence: TGTGCCAGCCGGGGAGATACGCAGTATTTT. Translated, it gives CASRGDTQYF.